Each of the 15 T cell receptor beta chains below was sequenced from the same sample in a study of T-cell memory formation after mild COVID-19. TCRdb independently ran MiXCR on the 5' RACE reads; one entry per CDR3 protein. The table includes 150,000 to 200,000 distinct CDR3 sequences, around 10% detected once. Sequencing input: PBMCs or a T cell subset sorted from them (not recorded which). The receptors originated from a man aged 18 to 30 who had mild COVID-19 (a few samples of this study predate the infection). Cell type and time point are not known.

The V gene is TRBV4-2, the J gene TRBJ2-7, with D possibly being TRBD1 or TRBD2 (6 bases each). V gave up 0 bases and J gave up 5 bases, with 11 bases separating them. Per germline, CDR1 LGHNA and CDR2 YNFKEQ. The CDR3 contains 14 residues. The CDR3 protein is CASSQDRGGDEQYF. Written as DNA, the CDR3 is TGTGCCAGCAGCCAAGACAGGGGAGGCGACGAGCAGTACTTC.

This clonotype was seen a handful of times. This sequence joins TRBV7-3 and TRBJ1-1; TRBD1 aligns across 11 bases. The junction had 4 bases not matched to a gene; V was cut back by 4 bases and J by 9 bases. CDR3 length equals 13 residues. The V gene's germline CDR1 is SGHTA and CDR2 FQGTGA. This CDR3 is CASSSGQGGQAFF. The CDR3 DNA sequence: TGTGCCAGCAGCTCGGGACAGGGGGGGCAAGCTTTCTTT.

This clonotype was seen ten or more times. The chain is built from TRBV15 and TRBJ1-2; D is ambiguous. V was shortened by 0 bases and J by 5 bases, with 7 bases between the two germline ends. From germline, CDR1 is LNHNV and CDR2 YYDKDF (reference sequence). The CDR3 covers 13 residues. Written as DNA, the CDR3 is TGTGCCACCAGCAGAGAAAGCACGTATGGCTACACCTTC. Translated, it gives CATSRESTYGYTF.

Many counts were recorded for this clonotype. Written as DNA, the CDR3 is TGTGCCAGCAGCTTGAGGAGGGGGACAGCCTACGAGCAGTACTTC. This translates into CASSLRRGTAYEQYF. The chain joins TRBV7-3 to TRBJ2-7; TRBD1 might be the D (7 bases). Per germline, CDR1 SGHTA and CDR2 FQGTGA. This CDR3 has 15 residues. V was shortened by 3 bases and J by 2 bases, with 14 bases between the two germline ends.

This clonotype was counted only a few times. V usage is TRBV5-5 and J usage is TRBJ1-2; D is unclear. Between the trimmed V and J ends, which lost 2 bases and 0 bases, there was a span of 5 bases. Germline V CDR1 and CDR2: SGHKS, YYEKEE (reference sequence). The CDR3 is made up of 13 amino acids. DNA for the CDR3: TGTGCCAGCAGCTTACCTGCTAACTATGGCTACACCTTC. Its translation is CASSLPANYGYTF.

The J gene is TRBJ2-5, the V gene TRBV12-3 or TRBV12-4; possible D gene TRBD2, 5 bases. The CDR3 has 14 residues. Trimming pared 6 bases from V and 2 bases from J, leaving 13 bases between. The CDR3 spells CASSDGRDQETQYF. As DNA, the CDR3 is TGTGCCAGCAGCGATGGACGGGATCAAGAGACCCAGTACTTC.

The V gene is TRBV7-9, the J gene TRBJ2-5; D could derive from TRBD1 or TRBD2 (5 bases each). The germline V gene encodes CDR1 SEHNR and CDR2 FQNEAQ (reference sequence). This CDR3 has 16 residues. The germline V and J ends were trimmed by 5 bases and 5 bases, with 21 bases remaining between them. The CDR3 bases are TGTGCCAGCAGCCCTATTGGGACCCACCGCGAGGAGACCCAGTACTTC. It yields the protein CASSPIGTHREETQYF.

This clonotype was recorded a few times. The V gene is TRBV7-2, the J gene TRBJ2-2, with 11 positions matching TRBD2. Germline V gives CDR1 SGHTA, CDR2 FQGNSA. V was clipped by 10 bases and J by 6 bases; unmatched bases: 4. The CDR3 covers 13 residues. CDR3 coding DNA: TGTGCCACCCGACTAGCGGGGTCCGGGGAGCTGTTTTTT. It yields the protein CATRLAGSGELFF.

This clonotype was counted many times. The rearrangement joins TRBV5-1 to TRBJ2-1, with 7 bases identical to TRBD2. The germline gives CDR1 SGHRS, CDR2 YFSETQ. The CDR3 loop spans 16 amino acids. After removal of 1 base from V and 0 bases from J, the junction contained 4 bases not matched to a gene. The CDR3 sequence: CASSLTAGPSYNEQFF. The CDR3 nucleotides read TGCGCCAGCAGCTTGACAGCGGGGCCCTCCTACAATGAGCAGTTCTTC.

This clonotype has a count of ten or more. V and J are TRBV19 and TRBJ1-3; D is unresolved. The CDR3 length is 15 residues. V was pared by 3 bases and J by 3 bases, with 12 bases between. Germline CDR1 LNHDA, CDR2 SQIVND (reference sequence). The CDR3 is CASSIRGGFGNTIYF. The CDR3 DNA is TGTGCCAGTAGTATCCGGGGAGGATTTGGAAACACCATATATTTT.

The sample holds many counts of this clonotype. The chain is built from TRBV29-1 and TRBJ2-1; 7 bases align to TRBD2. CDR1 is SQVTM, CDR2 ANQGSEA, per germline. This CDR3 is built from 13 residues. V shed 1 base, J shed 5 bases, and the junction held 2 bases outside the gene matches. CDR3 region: CSVEVAGDNEQFF. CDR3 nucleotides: TGCAGCGTTGAAGTGGCGGGAGACAATGAGCAGTTCTTC.

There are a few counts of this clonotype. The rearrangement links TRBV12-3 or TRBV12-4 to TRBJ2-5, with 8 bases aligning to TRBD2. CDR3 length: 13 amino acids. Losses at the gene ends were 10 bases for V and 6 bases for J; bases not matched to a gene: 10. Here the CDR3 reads CATTLGLAQTQYF. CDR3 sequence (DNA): TGTGCCACGACCCTTGGACTAGCACAGACCCAGTACTTC.

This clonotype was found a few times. CDR3 sequence: CATSRNPGQGNTEAFF. In DNA form, the CDR3 reads TGTGCCACCAGCAGAAATCCGGGACAGGGGAACACTGAAGCTTTCTTT. The genes are TRBV15 and TRBJ1-1; 9 bases are shared with TRBD1. Germline V CDR1 and CDR2: LNHNV, YYDKDF (reference sequence). The CDR3 length is 16 residues. After removal of 2 bases from V and 1 base from J, the junction contained 5 bases not matched to a gene.

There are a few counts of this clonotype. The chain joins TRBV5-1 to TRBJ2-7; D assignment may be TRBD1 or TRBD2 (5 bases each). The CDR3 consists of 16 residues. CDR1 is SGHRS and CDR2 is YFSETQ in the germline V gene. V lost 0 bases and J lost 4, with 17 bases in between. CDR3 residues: CASSLADLGPGYEQYF. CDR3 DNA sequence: TGCGCCAGCAGCTTGGCCGACTTGGGGCCGGGGTACGAGCAGTACTTC.

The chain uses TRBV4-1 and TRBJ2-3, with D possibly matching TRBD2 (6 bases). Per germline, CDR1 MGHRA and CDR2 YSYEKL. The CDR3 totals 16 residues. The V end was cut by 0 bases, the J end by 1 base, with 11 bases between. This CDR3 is CASSQERGVGTDTQYF. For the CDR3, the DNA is TGCGCCAGCAGCCAAGAGCGGGGCGTTGGCACAGATACGCAGTATTTT.